Presented here are 6 T cell receptor beta chains from one specimen sequenced in a study of blood T cells in healthy people across ages. A sample-barcoded 5' primer and a J-beta primer mix were used in a second PCR of about 6 to 12 cycles. In TCRdb, the 5' RACE reads were re-called with MiXCR into one record per CDR3 protein. Here the sample spans about 1 million distinct CDR3 sequences, approximately 25% being singletons. The same specimen was also included in a second study, on T cells of mothers and their children.

The sample taken for sequencing was blood. The source of these receptors is a girl under 10 years old in good health.

This clonotype has only a few counts. This may arise from a read error, as a much more abundant clone is one base away. This chain joins TRBV19 and TRBJ1-4; D remains unclear. The CDR3 totals 11 residues. Germline V CDR1 and CDR2: LNHDA, SQIVND (reference sequence). The CDR3 nucleotides read TGTACCACCGGGCCGGGGGAAAAACTGTTTTTT. The encoded protein is CTTGPGEKLFF. Using reference TRBV19 and TRBJ1-4 for the parts outside the CDR3, the full variable domain is DGGITQSPKYLFRKEGQNVTLSCEQNLNHDAMYWYRQDPGQGLRLIYYSQIVNDFQKGDIAEGYSVSREKKESFPLTVTSAQKNPTAFYLCTTGPGEKLFFGSGTQLSVL.

This clonotype occurred a few times. Here the CDR3 reads CASSPSLSGANYGYTF. The CDR3 DNA follows: TGTGCCAGCAGCCCGTCGTTATCAGGTGCCAACTATGGCTACACCTTC. This chain connects TRBV7-9 to TRBJ1-2; D ambiguous. The CDR3 consists of 16 residues. Trimming removed 5 bases from V and 2 bases from J, with 18 bases in between. From germline, CDR1 is SEHNR and CDR2 FQNEAQ (reference sequence).

This clonotype was seen a few times. This sequence joins TRBV10-3 and TRBJ2-5; the D gene could be TRBD1 or TRBD2 (5 bases each). The CDR3 extends over 17 amino acids. The V end lost 6 bases, the J end lost 3 bases, and 23 bases lay between the germline ends. Germline V lookup: CDR1 ENHRY, CDR2 SYGVKD. The CDR3 loop reads CAISSIVIERGEETQYF. CDR3 nucleotide sequence: TGTGCCATCAGCTCAATCGTCATCGAACGAGGGGAAGAGACCCAGTACTTC.

In DNA form, the CDR3 reads TGTGCCAGCAGCCGTGCTCTACCCCGGGACACCCAGTGGGAGACCCAGTACTTC. It specifies CASSRALPRDTQWETQYF. The chain uses TRBV7-9 and TRBJ2-5; D might be TRBD1 (6 bases). This CDR3 contains 18 residues. V was pared by 5 bases and J by 5 bases, with 27 bases between. The V gene's germline CDR1 is SEHNR and CDR2 FQNEAQ (reference sequence).

The J gene is TRBJ1-1, the V gene TRBV4-3; D gene unclear. The CDR3 runs 13 residues. Germline lookup yields CDR1 LGHNA and CDR2 YSLEER. V dropped 0 bases and J dropped 11 bases, with 13 bases sitting between them. In nucleotides, the CDR3 is TGCGCCAGCAGCCAAGATAACTCGGCGGAGGCTTTCTTT. Translation gives CASSQDNSAEAFF.

This clonotype turned up a few times. The CDR3 DNA reads TGCAGTGCCGACAGCGGTAATGAAAAACTGTTTTTT. Translated: CSADSGNEKLFF. The chain has TRBV20-1 and TRBJ1-4; the D gene is possibly TRBD1 (5 bases). Germline CDR1 reads DFQATT; CDR2 reads SNEGSKA (reference sequence). The V gene lost 6 bases and the J gene lost 4 bases, with 9 bases spanning the gap. The CDR3 consists of 12 residues.